The clone carrying this T cell receptor beta chain was seen only a few times. No antigen is known for it. This sample was included in a study of shared clonotypes between healthy human individuals. The study's findings and limits: It was the few donors that limited the genetic and exposure-history diversity represented. The expectation was that sequencing depth would affect clonotype sharing among donors. Sampling used blood alone; tissue repertoires probably differ.

The germline V gene encodes CDR1 SGDLS and CDR2 YYNGEE. Between the trimmed V and J ends, which lost 5 bases and 0 bases, there was a span of 6 bases. The CDR3 runs to 14 residues. CD8 cells regarded as naive lacked CD45RO, were positively chosen for CCR7, and omitted terminally differentiated effector memory CD45RA+ cells. Every subset had its genomic DNA shared out evenly among several immunoSEQ plates. Libraries were prepared by immunoSEQ multiplex PCR; TCRdb keeps only in-frame clonotypes and omits some of them. The table lists 2 million to 2.5 million clones, about 95% of them singletons. The chain recombines TRBV9 with TRBJ2-6, with D uncertain. This clonotype was obtained from a man aged 18 to 30 in good health. Sequenced material: naive CD8+ T cells sorted from blood. Here the CDR3 DNA reads TGTGCCAGCAGGCGAGGCTCTGGGGCCAACGTCCTGACTTTC. It encodes CASRRGSGANVLTF.